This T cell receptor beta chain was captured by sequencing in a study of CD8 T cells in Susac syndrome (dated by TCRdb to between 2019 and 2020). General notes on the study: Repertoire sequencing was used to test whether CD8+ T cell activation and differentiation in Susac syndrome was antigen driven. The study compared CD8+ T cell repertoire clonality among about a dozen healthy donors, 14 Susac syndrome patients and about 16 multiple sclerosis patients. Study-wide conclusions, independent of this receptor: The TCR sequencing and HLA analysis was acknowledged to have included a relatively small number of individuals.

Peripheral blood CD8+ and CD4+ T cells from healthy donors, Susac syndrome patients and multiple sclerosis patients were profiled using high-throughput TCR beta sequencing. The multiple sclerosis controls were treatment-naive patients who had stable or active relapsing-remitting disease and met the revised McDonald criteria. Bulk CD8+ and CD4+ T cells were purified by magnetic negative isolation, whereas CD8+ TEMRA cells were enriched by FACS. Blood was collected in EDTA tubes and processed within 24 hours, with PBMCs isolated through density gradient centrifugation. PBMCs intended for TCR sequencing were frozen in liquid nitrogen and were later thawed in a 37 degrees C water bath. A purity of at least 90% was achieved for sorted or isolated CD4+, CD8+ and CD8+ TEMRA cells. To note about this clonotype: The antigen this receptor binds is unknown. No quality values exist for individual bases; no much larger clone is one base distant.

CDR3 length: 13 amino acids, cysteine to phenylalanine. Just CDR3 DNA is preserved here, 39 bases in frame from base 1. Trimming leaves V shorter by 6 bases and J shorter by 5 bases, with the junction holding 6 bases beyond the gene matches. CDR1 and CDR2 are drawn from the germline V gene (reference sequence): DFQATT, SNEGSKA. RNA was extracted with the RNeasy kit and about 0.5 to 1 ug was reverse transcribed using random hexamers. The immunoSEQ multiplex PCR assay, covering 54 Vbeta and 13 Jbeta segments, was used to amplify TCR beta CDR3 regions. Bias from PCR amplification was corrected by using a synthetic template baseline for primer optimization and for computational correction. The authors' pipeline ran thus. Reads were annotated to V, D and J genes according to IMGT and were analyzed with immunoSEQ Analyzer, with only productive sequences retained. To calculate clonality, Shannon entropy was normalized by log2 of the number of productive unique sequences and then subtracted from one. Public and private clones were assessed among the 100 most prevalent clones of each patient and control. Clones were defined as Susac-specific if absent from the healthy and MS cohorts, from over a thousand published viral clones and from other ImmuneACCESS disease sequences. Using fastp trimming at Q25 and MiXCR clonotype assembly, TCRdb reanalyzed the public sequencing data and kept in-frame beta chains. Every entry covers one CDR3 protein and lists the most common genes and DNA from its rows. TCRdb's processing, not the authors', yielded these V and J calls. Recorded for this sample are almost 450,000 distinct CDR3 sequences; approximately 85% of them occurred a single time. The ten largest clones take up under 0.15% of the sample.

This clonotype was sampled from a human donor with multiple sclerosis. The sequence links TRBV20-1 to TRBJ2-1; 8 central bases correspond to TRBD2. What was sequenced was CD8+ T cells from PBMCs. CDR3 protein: CSARSGENNEQFF. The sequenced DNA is TGCAGTGCCCGTAGCGGGGAGAACAATGAGCAGTTCTTC.